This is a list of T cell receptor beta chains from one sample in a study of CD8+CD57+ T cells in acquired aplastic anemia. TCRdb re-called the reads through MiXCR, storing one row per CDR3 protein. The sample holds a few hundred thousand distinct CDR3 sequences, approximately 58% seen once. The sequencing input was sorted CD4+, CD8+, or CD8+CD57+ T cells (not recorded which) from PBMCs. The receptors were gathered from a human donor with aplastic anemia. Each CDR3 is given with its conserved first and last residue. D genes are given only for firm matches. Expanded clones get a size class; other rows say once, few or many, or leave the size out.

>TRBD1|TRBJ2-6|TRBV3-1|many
TGTGCCAGCAGCCAAGCAGGAATGGACAGGGGGATAAGGGCCAACGTCCTGACTTTC
CASSQAGMDRGIRANVLTF
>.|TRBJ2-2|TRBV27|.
TGTGCCAGCAGCCAAGCGGTCGGGGAGCTGTTTTTT
CASSQAVGELFF
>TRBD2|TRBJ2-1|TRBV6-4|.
TGCGCCAGCAGTGAGGCTAGCGGGGGGACCATCCACAATGAGCAGTTCTTC
CASSEASGGTIHNEQFF
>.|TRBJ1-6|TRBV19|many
TGTGCCAGTAGTATCGGCCGGGAGTATAATTCACCCCTCCACTTT
CASSIGREYNSPLHF
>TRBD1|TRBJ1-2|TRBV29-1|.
TGCAGCGTGGTCACTGGACAGGCGGGGGGCTACGCCTTC
CSVVTGQAGGYAF
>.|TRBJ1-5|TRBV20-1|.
TGCAGTGCTAGACGGGGGACAAGGTGGGGCAATCAGCCCCAGCATTTT
CSARRGTRWGNQPQHF
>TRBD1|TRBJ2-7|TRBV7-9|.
TGTGCCAGCAGCCCCAGCGGGACAGGGACTCTGGACGAGCAGTACTTC
CASSPSGTGTLDEQYF
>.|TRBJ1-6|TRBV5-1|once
TGCGCCAGCAGCCCTGGTTTCGAGACTCGACTCGGTTCACCCCTCCACTTT
CASSPGFETRLGSPLHF
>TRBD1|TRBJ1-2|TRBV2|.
TGTGCCAGCCTCAGGGGGGCAGGGAATGGCTACACCTTC
CASLRGAGNGYTF
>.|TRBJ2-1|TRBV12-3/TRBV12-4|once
TGTGCCAGCAGTAGCCTGGGATCATACAATGAGCAGTTCTTC
CASSSLGSYNEQFF
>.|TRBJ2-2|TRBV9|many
TGTGCCAGCGGTCAGGGGCCCGCCACCGGGGAGCTGTTTTTT
CASGQGPATGELFF
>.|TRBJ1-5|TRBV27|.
TGTGCCAGCAGGATTACTTCGTATAGCAATCAGCCCCAGCATTTT
CASRITSYSNQPQHF
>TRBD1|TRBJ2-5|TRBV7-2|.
TGTGCCAGCAGCCCCTGGACAGGGGGGCAAGAGACCCAGTACTTC
CASSPWTGGQETQYF
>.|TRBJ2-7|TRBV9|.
TGTGCCAGCAGCGTAGGATGGCAGTCCTCCTACGAGCAGTACTTC
CASSVGWQSSYEQYF
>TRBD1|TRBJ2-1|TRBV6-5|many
TGTGCCAGCAGTTCAACTTCGACAGGGTACAATGAGCAGTTCTTC
CASSSTSTGYNEQFF
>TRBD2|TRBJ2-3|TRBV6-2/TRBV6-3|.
TGTGCCAGCAGTTACCTAGCGGGAGTCGCTACGCAGTATTTT
CASSYLAGVATQYF
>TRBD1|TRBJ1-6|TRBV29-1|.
TGCAGCGGCCCCGGGACAGGGAATTCACCCCTCCACTTT
CSGPGTGNSPLHF
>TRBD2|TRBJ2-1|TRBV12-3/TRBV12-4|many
TGTGCCAGCAGTCCTCCGGGACAGGGGACTAGCGGGAGTCGTGGTGAGCAGTTCTTC
CASSPPGQGTSGSRGEQFF
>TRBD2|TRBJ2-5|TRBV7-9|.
TGTGCCAGCAGCTTACAAGGGACTAGCGGGAGGGCAGTACGAGAGACCCAGTACTTC
CASSLQGTSGRAVRETQYF
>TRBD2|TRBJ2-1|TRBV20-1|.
TGCAGTGCTAGGTGGACTAGTGTGAATGAGCAGTTCTTC
CSARWTSVNEQFF
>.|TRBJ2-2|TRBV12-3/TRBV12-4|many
TGTGCCGGAAGGGGGGGGTACACCGGGGAGCTGTTTTTT
CAGRGGYTGELFF
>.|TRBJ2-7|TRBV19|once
TGTGCCAGTAGTGGGGACATTTCCTACGAGCAGTACTTC
CASSGDISYEQYF
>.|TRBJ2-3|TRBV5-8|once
TGTGCCAGCAGCGTGGGTCTCGCGACGCAGTATTTT
CASSVGLATQYF
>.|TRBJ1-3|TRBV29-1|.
TGCAGCGTCCAGGCTGCTGGAAACACCATATATTTT
CSVQAAGNTIYF
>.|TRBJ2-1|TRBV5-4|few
TGTGCCAGCAGCTTGGGCGTAGGCGATTTTGCGAGTGAGCAGTTCTTC
CASSLGVGDFASEQFF
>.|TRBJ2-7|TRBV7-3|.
TGTGCCAGCAGCCAAACCTCGAGCCCCTACGAGCAGTACTTC
CASSQTSSPYEQYF
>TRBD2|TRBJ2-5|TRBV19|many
TGTGCCAGTAGTATAGCGGGAGGGCGAGAGACCCAGTACTTC
CASSIAGGRETQYF